A selection of T cell receptor beta chains follows, all from one sample in a study of HIV-infected patients and healthy controls. One entry per CDR3 protein, called by TCRdb with MiXCR from the 5' RACE reads. The sample gives about 19,000 distinct CDR3 sequences, roughly 8.9% of which show up once; 2% to 3% is in the top ten. Sequenced material: blood. The receptors stem from an adult in good health. Each CDR3 is given with its conserved first and last residue. Each record gives: J gene, V gene, CDR3 protein.

J gene: TRBJ1-5; V gene: TRBV6-6; CDR3 protein: CASSPLRNSNQPQHF
J gene: TRBJ2-7; V gene: TRBV7-2; CDR3 protein: CASSPGYYEQYF
J gene: TRBJ1-1; V gene: TRBV14; CDR3 protein: CASSRWEGSGPEAFF
J gene: TRBJ2-4; V gene: TRBV6-2/TRBV6-3; CDR3 protein: CASSYASAKNIQYF
J gene: TRBJ2-1; V gene: TRBV4-1; CDR3 protein: CASSQGIRVSYEQFF
J gene: TRBJ2-3; V gene: TRBV6-1; CDR3 protein: CAAGKRGDLDTQYF
J gene: TRBJ2-7; V gene: TRBV10-3; CDR3 protein: CAISESMQVLSYEQYF
J gene: TRBJ1-2; V gene: TRBV6-2/TRBV6-3; CDR3 protein: CASSPLGTGYGYTF
J gene: TRBJ2-3; V gene: TRBV3-1; CDR3 protein: CASSPEVAGAQYF
J gene: TRBJ2-6; V gene: TRBV6-5; CDR3 protein: CASRGTASGANVLTF
J gene: TRBJ2-7; V gene: TRBV3-1; CDR3 protein: CASSQGRYEQYF